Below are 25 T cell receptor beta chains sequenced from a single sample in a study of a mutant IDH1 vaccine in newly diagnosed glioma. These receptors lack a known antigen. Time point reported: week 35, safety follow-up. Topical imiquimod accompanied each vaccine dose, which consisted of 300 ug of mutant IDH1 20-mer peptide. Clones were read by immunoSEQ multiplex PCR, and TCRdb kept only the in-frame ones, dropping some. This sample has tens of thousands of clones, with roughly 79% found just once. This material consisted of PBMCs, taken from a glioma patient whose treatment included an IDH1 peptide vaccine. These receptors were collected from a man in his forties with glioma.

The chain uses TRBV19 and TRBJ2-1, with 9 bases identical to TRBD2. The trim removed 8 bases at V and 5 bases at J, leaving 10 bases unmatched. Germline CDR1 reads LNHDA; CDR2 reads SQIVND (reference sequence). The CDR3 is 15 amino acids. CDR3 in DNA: TGTGCCAGTGGGGATCGCGGGAGGGAGAACAATGAGCAGTTCTTC. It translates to CASGDRGRENNEQFF. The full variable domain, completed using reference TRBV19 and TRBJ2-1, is DGGITQSPKYLFRKEGQNVTLSCEQNLNHDAMYWYRQDPGQGLRLIYYSQIVNDFQKGDIAEGYSVSREKKESFPLTVTSAQKNPTAFYLCASGDRGRENNEQFFGPGTRLTVL.

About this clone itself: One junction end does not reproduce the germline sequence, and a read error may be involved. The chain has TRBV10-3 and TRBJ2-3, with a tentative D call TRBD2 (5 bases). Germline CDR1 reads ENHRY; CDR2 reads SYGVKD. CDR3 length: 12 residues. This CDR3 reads CAISDLTLDWLF. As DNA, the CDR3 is TGTGCCATCAGTGATCTCACACTGGACTGGCTTTTT.

The CDR3 sequence: CASSSQDFEQFF. In DNA form, the CDR3 reads TGTGCCAGCAGCTCCCAGGATTTTGAGCAGTTCTTC. The rearrangement uses TRBV5-4 and TRBJ2-1; D unresolved. Looked up from germline, CDR1 is SGHNT and CDR2 is YYREEE (reference sequence). V was trimmed by 3 bases and J by 9 bases, leaving 10 bases between them. The CDR3 loop spans 12 amino acids.

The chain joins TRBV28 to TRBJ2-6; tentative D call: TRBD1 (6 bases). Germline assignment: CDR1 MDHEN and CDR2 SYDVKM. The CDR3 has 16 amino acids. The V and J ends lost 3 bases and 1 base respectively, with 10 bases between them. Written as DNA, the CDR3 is TGTGCCAGCAGTTTCCCCGGACAGTCTGGGGCCAACGTCCTGACTTTC. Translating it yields CASSFPGQSGANVLTF.

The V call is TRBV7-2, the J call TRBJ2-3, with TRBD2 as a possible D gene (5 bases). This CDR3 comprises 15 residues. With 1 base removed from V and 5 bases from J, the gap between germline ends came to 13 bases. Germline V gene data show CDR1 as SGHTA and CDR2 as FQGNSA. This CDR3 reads CASSLGGSAVDTQYF. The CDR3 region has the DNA TGTGCCAGCAGCTTAGGAGGTAGCGCGGTAGATACGCAGTATTTT.

Here the CDR3 DNA reads TGTGCCAGCAGTGACAGGGGCACAGATACGCAGTATTTT. Its protein is CASSDRGTDTQYF. V and J are TRBV6-4 and TRBJ2-3; D unclear. Germline assignment: CDR1 MRHNA and CDR2 SNTAGT. V was clipped by 2 bases and J by 1 base, with 4 bases between them. The CDR3 length is 13 residues.

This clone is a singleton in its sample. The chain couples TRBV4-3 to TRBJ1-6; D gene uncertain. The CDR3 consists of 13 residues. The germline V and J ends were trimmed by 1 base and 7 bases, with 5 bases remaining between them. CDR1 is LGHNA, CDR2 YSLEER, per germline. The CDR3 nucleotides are TGCGCCAGCAGCCAAGTGGGGAATTCACCCCTCCACTTT. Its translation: CASSQVGNSPLHF.

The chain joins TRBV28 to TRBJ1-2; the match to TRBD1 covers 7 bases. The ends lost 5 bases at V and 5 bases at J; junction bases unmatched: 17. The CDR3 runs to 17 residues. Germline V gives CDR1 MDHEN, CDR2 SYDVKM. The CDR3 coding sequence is TGTGCCAGCAGTCCCTTTAAAATCCCCGACAGGGTTTATGGCTACACCTTC. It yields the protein CASSPFKIPDRVYGYTF.

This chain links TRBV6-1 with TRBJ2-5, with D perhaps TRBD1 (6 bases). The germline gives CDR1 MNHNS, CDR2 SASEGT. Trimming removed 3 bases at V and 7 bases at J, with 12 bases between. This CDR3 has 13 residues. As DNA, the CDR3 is TGTGCCAGCAGTGACCGGACAGTACGGACCCAGTACTTC. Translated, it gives CASSDRTVRTQYF.

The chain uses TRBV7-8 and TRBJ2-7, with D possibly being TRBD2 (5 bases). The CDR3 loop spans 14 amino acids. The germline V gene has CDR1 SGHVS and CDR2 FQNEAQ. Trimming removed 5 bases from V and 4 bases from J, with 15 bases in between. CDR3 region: CASSRRGERYEQYF. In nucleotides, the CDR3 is TGTGCCAGCAGCCGCCGGGGAGAGAGGTACGAGCAGTACTTC.

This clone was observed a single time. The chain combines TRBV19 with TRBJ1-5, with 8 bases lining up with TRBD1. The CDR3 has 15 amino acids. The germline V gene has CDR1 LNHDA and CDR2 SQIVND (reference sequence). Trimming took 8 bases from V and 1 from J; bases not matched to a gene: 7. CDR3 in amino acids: CASVGQGLSNQPQHF. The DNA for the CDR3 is TGTGCCAGTGTTGGACAGGGCCTCAGCAATCAGCCCCAGCATTTT.

The CDR3 protein is CASSLSQPDSYNEQFF. In DNA, the CDR3 is TGTGCCAGCAGCTTATCCCAGCCGGATTCCTACAATGAGCAGTTCTTC. The chain links TRBV7-8 to TRBJ2-1; D ambiguous. Per germline, CDR1 SGHVS and CDR2 FQNEAQ. The CDR3 covers 16 residues. The V gene lost 2 bases and the J gene lost 1 base, with 12 bases spanning the gap.

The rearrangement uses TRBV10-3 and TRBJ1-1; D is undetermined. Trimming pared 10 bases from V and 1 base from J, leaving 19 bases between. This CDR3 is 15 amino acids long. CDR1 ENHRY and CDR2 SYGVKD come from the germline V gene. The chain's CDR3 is CATVGSQLGNTEAFF. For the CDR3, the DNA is TGTGCCACCGTTGGCTCCCAACTTGGGAACACTGAAGCTTTCTTT.

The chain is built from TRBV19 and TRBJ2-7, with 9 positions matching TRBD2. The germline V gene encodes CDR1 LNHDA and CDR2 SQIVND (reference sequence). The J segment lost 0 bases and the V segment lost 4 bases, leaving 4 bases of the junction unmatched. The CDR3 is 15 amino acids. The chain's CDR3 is CASSNLAGPSYEQYF. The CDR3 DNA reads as TGTGCCAGTAGTAACCTAGCGGGACCCTCCTACGAGCAGTACTTC.

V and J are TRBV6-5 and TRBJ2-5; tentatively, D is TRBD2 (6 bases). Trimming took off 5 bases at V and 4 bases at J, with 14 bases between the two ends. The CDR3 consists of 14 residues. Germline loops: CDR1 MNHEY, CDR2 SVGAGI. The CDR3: CASSLGGAGETQYF. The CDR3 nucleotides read TGTGCCAGCAGTCTCGGCGGGGCCGGAGAGACCCAGTACTTC.

CDR3 amino acids: CASSSRKGLGYTF. CDR3 sequence (DNA): TGTGCCAGCAGCTCCCGAAAGGGGCTTGGCTACACCTTC. The chain is built from TRBV16 and TRBJ1-2; D might be TRBD1 (5 bases). The germline gives CDR1 KGHSY, CDR2 FQNENV. V shed 5 bases and J shed 7 bases, with 14 bases lying between them. The CDR3 length is 13 residues.

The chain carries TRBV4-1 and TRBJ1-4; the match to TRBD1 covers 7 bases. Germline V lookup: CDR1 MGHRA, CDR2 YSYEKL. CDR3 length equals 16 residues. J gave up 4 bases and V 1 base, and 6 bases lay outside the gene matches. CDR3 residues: CASSQGFTGVNEKLFF. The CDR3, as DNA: TGCGCCAGCAGCCAAGGATTTACAGGGGTTAATGAAAAACTGTTTTTT.

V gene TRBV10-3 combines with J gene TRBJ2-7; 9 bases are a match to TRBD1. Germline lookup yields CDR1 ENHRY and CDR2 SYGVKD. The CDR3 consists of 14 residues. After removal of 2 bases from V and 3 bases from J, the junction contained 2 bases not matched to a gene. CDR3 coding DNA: TGTGCCATCAGTGAGGGGACAGGGTACTACGAGCAGTACTTC. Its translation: CAISEGTGYYEQYF.

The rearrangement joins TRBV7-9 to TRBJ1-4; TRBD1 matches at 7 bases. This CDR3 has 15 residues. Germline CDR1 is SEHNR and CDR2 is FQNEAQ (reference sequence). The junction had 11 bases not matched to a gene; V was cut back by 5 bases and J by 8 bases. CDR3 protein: CASSTRQGPGEKLFF. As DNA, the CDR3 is TGTGCCAGCAGCACCCGACAGGGTCCGGGGGAAAAACTGTTTTTT.

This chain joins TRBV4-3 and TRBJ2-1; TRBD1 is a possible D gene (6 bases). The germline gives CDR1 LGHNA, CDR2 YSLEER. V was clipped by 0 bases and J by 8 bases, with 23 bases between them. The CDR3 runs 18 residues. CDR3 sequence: CASSQDGFGDSRGDEQFF. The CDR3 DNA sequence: TGCGCCAGCAGCCAAGATGGGTTCGGGGATTCCAGGGGTGATGAGCAGTTCTTC.

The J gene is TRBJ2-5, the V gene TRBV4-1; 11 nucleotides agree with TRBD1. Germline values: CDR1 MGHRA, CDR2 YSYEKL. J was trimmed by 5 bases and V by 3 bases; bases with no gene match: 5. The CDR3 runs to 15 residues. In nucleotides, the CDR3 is TGCGCCAGCAGCCACGGACAGGGGGCGCCTGAGACCCAGTACTTC. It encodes CASSHGQGAPETQYF.

CDR3 DNA: TGTGCCAGCATCGCCCCGGGGCCAAACTACTCTGGGGCCAACGTCCTGACTTTC. It specifies CASIAPGPNYSGANVLTF. The J gene is TRBJ2-6, the V gene TRBV5-7, with D perhaps given as TRBD1 or TRBD2 (5 bases each). TRBV5-7 is marked as an open reading frame, function uncertain. V was pared by 6 bases and J by 0 bases, with 19 bases between. This CDR3 is built from 18 residues.

The CDR3 nucleotides are TGTGCCAGCAGTGCGACCCAGGGAGTAGATGGCTACACCTTC. Protein product: CASSATQGVDGYTF. The chain couples TRBV6-1 to TRBJ1-2; D perhaps matches TRBD1 (5 bases). The length of the CDR3 is 14 residues. The germline CDR1 and CDR2 sequences are MNHNS and SASEGT. V was trimmed by 4 bases and J by 6 bases, leaving 15 bases between them.

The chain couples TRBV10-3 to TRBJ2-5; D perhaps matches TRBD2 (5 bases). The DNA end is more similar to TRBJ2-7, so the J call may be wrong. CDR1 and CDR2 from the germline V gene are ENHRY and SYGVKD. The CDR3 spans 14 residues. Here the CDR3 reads CAISGGHETYEQYF. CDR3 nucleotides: TGTGCCATCAGTGGAGGGCACGAAACCTACGAGCAGTACTTC.

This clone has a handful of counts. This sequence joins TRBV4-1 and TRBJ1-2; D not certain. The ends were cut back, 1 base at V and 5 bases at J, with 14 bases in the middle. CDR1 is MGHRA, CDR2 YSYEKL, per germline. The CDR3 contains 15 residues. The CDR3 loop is CASSQAREGGYGYTF. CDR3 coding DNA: TGCGCCAGCAGCCAAGCCCGGGAGGGTGGGTATGGCTACACCTTC.